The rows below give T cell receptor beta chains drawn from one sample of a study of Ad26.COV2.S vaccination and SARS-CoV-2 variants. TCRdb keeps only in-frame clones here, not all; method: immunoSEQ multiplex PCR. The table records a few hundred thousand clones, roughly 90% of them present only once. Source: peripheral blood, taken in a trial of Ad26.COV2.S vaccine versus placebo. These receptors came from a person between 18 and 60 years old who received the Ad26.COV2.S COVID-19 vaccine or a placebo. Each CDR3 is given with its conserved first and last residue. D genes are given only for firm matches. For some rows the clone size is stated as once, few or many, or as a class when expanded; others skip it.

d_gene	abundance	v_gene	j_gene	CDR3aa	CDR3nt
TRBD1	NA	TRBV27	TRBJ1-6	CASSLSKQGAWNSPLHF	TGTGCCAGCAGTTTATCAAAACAGGGGGCATGGAATTCACCCCTCCACTTT
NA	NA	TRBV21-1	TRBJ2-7	CASSNRGQGGCEQYF	TGTGCCAGCAGCAACCGTGGACAGGGGGGGTGCGAGCAGTACTTC
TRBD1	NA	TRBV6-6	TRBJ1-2	CASSSTGANYGYTF	TGTGCCAGCAGTTCGACAGGGGCCAACTATGGCTACACCTTC
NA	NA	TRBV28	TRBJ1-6	CASKIGSGYNSPLHF	TGTGCCAGCAAAATCGGGTCAGGATATAATTCACCCCTCCACTTT
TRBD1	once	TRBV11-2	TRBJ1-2	CASSLMDRAHYGYTF	TGTGCCAGCAGCCTTATGGACAGGGCTCACTATGGCTACACCTTC
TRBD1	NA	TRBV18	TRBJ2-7	CASSPGTGDYEQYF	TGTGCCAGCTCCCCGGGGACAGGGGACTACGAGCAGTACTTC
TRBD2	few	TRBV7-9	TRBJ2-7	CASSLVERGNYEQYF	TGTGCCAGCAGCTTAGTCGAGCGGGGGAACTACGAGCAGTACTTC
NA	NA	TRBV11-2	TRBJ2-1	CASTYSAGPDEQFF	TGTGCCAGCACCTATTCTGCGGGGCCCGATGAGCAGTTCTTC
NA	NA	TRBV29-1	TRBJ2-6	CSVSYSGANVLTF	TGCAGCGTGTCGTACTCTGGGGCCAACGTCCTGACTTTC
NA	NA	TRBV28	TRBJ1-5	CASRSNQPQHF	TGTGCCAGCAGATCGAATCAGCCCCAGCATTTT
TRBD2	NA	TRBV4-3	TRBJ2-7	CASSQDRGLALYEQYF	TGCGCCAGCAGCCAAGATCGGGGACTAGCGCTCTACGAGCAGTACTTC
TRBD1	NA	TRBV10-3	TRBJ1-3	CAVRQGTSGNTIYF	TGTGCCGTAAGACAGGGGACCTCTGGAAACACCATATATTTT
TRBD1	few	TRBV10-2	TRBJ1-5	CASSESRQGRSPQHF	TGCGCCAGCAGTGAGTCGAGACAGGGGAGGTCGCCCCAGCATTTT
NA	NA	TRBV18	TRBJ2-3	CASSSSTDTQYF	TGTGCCAGCTCATCTAGCACAGATACGCAGTATTTT
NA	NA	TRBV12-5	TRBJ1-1	CASGLIQGLGSTEAFF	TGTGCTAGTGGTTTGATACAGGGTTTGGGGAGCACTGAAGCTTTCTTT
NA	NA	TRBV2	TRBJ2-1	CASSEEGGPAEQFF	TGTGCCAGCAGTGAAGAGGGGGGGCCCGCTGAGCAGTTCTTC
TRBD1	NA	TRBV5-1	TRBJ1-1	CASSSGDRGPEAFF	TGCGCCAGCAGCTCGGGCGACAGGGGGCCTGAAGCTTTCTTT
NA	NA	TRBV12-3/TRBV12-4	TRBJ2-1	CASSLAGGVGQFF	TGTGCCAGCAGTTTAGCCGGGGGAGTCGGGCAGTTCTTC
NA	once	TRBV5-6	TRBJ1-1	CASSLSWDTEAFF	TGTGCCAGCAGCTTGTCCTGGGACACTGAAGCTTTCTTT
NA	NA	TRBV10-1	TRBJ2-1	CASSELRVWNEQFF	TGCGCCAGCAGTGAGTTGAGGGTTTGGAATGAGCAGTTCTTC
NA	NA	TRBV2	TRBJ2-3	CASTRKLFTDTQYF	TGTGCCAGCACCCGGAAACTGTTCACAGATACGCAGTATTTT
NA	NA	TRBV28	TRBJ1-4	CASNPGHLNEKLFF	TGTGCCAGCAACCCGGGACACCTAAATGAAAAACTGTTTTTT
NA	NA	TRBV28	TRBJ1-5	CASSLMAQGRGQPQHF	TGTGCCAGCAGTTTAATGGCGCAGGGACGGGGTCAGCCCCAGCATTTT
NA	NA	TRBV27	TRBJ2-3	CASSPTRGMGTDTQYF	TGTGCCAGCAGTCCAACCCGGGGCATGGGCACAGATACGCAGTATTTT
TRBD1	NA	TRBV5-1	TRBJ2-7	CASNHQGAAYEQYF	TGCGCCAGCAACCACCAGGGGGCCGCCTACGAGCAGTACTTC
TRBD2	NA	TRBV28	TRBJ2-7	CASSPTWLAGDLYEQYF	TGTGCCAGCAGTCCCACCTGGCTAGCGGGGGATCTCTACGAGCAGTACTTC
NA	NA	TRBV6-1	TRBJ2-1	CASSDRVYNEQFF	TGTGCCAGCAGTGACAGGGTGTACAATGAGCAGTTCTTC
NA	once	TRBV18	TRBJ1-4	CASRDGTLDEKLFF	TGTGCCAGCCGGGACGGCACATTAGATGAAAAACTGTTTTTT
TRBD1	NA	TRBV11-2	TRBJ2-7	CASSFGQGSYEQYF	TGTGCCAGCAGCTTTGGACAGGGTTCCTACGAGCAGTACTTC
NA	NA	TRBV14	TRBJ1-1	CASSQGIWELGAEAFF	TGTGCCAGCAGCCAAGGAATCTGGGAATTGGGAGCTGAAGCTTTCTTT
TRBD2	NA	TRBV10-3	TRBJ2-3	CAISGGSIDTQYF	TGTGCCATCAGTGGCGGGAGCATAGATACGCAGTATTTT
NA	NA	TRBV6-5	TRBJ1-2	CASSLTGWDGYTF	TGTGCCAGCAGCTTGACAGGTTGGGATGGCTACACCTTC
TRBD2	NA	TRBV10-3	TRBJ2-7	CAISKTSGVSHEQYF	TGTGCCATCAGTAAGACTAGCGGGGTCTCCCACGAGCAGTACTTC
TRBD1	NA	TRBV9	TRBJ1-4	CASSVTGGVNEKLFF	TGTGCCAGCAGCGTAACAGGGGGGGTAAATGAAAAACTGTTTTTT
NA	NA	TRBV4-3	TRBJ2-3	CASSQDPGGNTDTQYF	TGCGCCAGCAGCCAAGATCCAGGGGGGAACACAGATACGCAGTATTTT
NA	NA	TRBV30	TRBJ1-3	CAWSVGTRWNGNTIYF	TGTGCCTGGAGTGTGGGGACCAGGTGGAACGGAAACACCATATATTTT
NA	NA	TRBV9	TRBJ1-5	CASSSKGGANQLQHF	TGTGCCAGCAGCTCTAAAGGAGGGGCCAATCAGCTCCAGCATTTT
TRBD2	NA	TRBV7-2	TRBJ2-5	CASSHRLAGGLLGETQYF	TGTGCCAGCAGCCACCGACTAGCGGGGGGGCTTTTGGGGGAGACCCAGTACTTC
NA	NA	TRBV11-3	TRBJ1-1	CASSPNDGRGGTEAFF	TGTGCCAGCAGCCCCAATGACGGCCGTGGAGGGACTGAAGCTTTCTTT
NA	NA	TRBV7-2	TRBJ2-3	CASSLSRSTDTQYF	TGTGCCAGCAGCTTATCCAGGAGCACAGATACGCAGTATTTT
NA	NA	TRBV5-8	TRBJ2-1	CASSPGQPGVYNEQFF	TGTGCCAGCAGCCCAGGACAGCCTGGGGTGTACAATGAGCAGTTCTTC
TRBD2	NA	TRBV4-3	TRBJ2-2	CASSQDPAGINTGELFF	TGCGCCAGCAGCCAAGATCCAGCGGGAATAAACACCGGGGAGCTGTTTTTT
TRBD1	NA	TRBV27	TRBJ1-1	CASSLWAGGMNTEAFF	TGTGCCAGCAGTTTATGGGCAGGGGGCATGAACACTGAAGCTTTCTTT
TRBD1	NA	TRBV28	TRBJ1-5	CASRSPTGAGQPQHF	TGTGCCAGCAGATCCCCGACAGGGGCAGGACAGCCCCAGCATTTT
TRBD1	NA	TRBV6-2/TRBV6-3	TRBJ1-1	CASSLDRARELNTEAFF	TGTGCCAGCAGTTTAGACAGGGCGAGGGAACTGAACACTGAAGCTTTCTTT
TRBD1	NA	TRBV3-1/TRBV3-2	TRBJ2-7	CASSRMTGSYEQYF	TGTGCCAGCAGCCGAATGACAGGGAGCTACGAGCAGTACTTC
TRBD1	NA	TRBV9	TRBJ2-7	CASSGRQGIGEQYF	TGTGCCAGCAGCGGACGACAGGGGATTGGCGAGCAGTACTTC
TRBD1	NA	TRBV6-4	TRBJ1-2	CASSFGTVYGYTF	TGTGCCAGCAGCTTCGGGACAGTCTATGGCTACACCTTC
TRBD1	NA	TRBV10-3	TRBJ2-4	CAISGIWSGTGILAKNIQYF	TGTGCCATCAGTGGAATTTGGTCCGGGACAGGTATTTTAGCCAAAAACATTCAGTACTTC